The rows below give T cell receptor beta chains drawn from one sample of a study of blood T cells in healthy people across ages. Each CDR3 protein gets one entry after TCRdb re-called the 5' RACE reads with MiXCR. This table has approximately 2,000,000 distinct CDR3 sequences, about two fifths appearing once. The specimen sequenced was blood. These receptors were obtained from a human donor in good health. Each CDR3 is given with its conserved first and last residue. D genes are given only for firm matches. Not every row has a clone size; where given, it reads once, few, many or a size class.

TRBD1	few	TRBV20-1	TRBJ2-3	TGCAGTGCTAGAGATCGACAGGGGGCTGCAGATACGCAGTATTTT	CSARDRQGAADTQYF
NA	NA	TRBV19	TRBJ2-5	TGTGCCAGTAGTATGCCGGGACTCCAAGAGACCCAGTACTTC	CASSMPGLQETQYF
NA	few	TRBV7-2	TRBJ1-6	TGTGCCAGCAGCTATCGTGTTGGGACTTTAGGGGATAATTCACCCCTCCACTTT	CASSYRVGTLGDNSPLHF
TRBD1	few	TRBV5-4	TRBJ1-2	TGTGCCAGCAGCTTGGAGGTGGGACAGGGCTATGGCTACACCTTC	CASSLEVGQGYGYTF
TRBD1	few	TRBV4-3	TRBJ2-6	TGCGCCAGCAGCCAGTGGGACAGGGGCTCTGGGGCCAACGTCCTGACTTTC	CASSQWDRGSGANVLTF
NA	NA	TRBV7-2	TRBJ2-6	TGTGCCAGCAGCTTCCAGAGCTCTGGGGCCAACGTCCTGACTTTC	CASSFQSSGANVLTF
NA	NA	TRBV5-4	TRBJ1-2	TGTGCCAGCAGCCCGGGACATCAAAAGGACCACACCTTC	CASSPGHQKDHTF
NA	few	TRBV4-1	TRBJ1-2	TGCGCCAGCAGCCAGGACGGACAGCATTATGGCTACACCTTC	CASSQDGQHYGYTF
TRBD1	NA	TRBV7-3	TRBJ2-5	TGTGCCAGCAGCCCGACCGGACAGGGAGGCGAGACCCAGTACTTC	CASSPTGQGGETQYF
TRBD1	NA	TRBV12-3/TRBV12-4	TRBJ2-6	TGTGCCAGCAGACAAGGACAGGGGGACTCTGGGGCCAACGTCCTGACTTTC	CASRQGQGDSGANVLTF
TRBD1	NA	TRBV5-1	TRBJ2-7	TGCGCCAGCAGCCCAGCCGTGGGACAGCCCTACGAGCAGTACTTC	CASSPAVGQPYEQYF
NA	NA	TRBV12-3/TRBV12-4	TRBJ2-7	TGTGCCAGCAGTCCGTCAGGGGGGTACGAGCAGTGCTTC	CASSPSGGYEQCF
TRBD2	NA	TRBV3-1	TRBJ2-1	TGTGCCAGCAGCCATACTAGCGGGGGGGCTAATGAGCAGTTCTTC	CASSHTSGGANEQFF
NA	few	TRBV4-3	TRBJ2-3	TGCGCCAGCAGCCAAGAGAATGGGGGGAGCACAGATACGCAGTATTTT	CASSQENGGSTDTQYF
NA	few	TRBV12-3/TRBV12-4	TRBJ2-5	TGTGCCAGCAGTAGGACAAGACTCCAAGAGACCCAGTACTTC	CASSRTRLQETQYF
NA	NA	TRBV5-1	TRBJ1-4	TGCGCCAGCAGCTTGAATCCAGCAACTAATGAAAAACTGTTTTTT	CASSLNPATNEKLFF
NA	NA	TRBV7-9	TRBJ1-2	TGTGCCAGCAGCCGTGAGTCGGGGACACCGCTTAGTAATGGCTACACCTTC	CASSRESGTPLSNGYTF